This T cell receptor (beta chain) was sequenced for a study of blood T cell repertoires in COVID-19 (TCRdb year 2020). At the level of the whole study: Samples from collaborators originated in the United States, Italy and Spain and spanned both the acute and convalescent phases of COVID-19. The repertoires were released in a freely available public database meant as a resource for research on the immune response to SARS-CoV-2. Sample metadata almost always included a de-identified subject ID, COVID-19 status, age in years and sex. The material from the prospective study consisted of cDNA or gDNA derived from T cells, B-cell-depleted T cells, or PBMCs. The samples were drawn from two sources: the first 160 participants of the ongoing ImmuneRACE study, and over 950 subjects contributed by 6 global collaborators. Where available, HLA class I and class II types were taken from metadata supplied by the sample provider and were not determined by assay-based typing. Deeply sampled blood TCRbeta repertoires from subjects exposed to, actively infected with, or recovered from COVID-19 were included in the dataset. Beyond this particular receptor, the publication reports: The quantity of clinical and demographic metadata differed by source and by participant and was supplied without curation.

Participants in the prospective study were enrolled through a virtual design, were aged about 18 to 90 years, and lived in roughly 24 United States geographic areas. In the prospective study, participants were assigned to cohorts based on the clinical history participants reported in a screening survey and a study questionnaire. Exposed participants were defined as having been in contact with someone with a PCR-confirmed or clinician-diagnosed COVID-19 case within 2 weeks of study entry. Each participant in the prospective study had whole blood, serum and a nasopharyngeal or oropharyngeal swab collected by mobile phlebotomists. Participants in the prospective study had the option to provide additional blood draws and questionnaires over a 2-month period. Blood samples from the prospective study were shipped frozen or at room temperature prior to DNA extraction. CDR1 and CDR2 (WNHNN, SYGVQD) derive from the germline V gene (reference sequence). V lost 9 bases and J lost 7 bases; the stretch between them is 15 bases long. From its cysteine to its phenylalanine, the CDR3 spans 13 amino acids. The kept DNA is CDR3 alone, 39 bases in frame from the first base.

TCRbeta CDR3 regions were amplified from genomic DNA using the immunoSEQ Assay, a bias-controlled multiplex PCR. In the original analysis: Nucleated cell counts per sample were estimated from amplification of reference gene primers within the assay. Sequence reads were collapsed and filtered to measure the absolute abundance of every unique TCRbeta CDR3 rearrangement. For each sample, productive Simpson clonality was calculated as the square root of Simpson's diversity index over productive rearrangements. Imported from immuneACCESS, the table was reduced by TCRdb to in-frame sequences with V and J called. These copies leave out some clones; in studies compared against another copy, an unresolved V gene accounts for under half, and the cause of the remainder is not known. V, J and clone size are taken as reported in that table, and D and trimming were inferred from the DNA itself. Within this sample are 140,000 to 150,000 clones, with less than 90% of them counted one time only. The ten largest make up 5.8% of the sample.

A note on this clone: Its antigen specificity is not known. The sample holds no much larger clone one base away, and base qualities are not on file.

This chain joins TRBV10-1 to TRBJ2-2, with a tentative D gene TRBD2 over 6 matching bases. Material: PBMCs or T cells enriched from blood (not recorded which). The TCR comes from a woman aged 45-60 years who had been exposed to COVID-19. The sequence in DNA is TGCGCCAGTCGAGACGGACTACTCGGGGAGCTGTTTTTT. Its protein product is CASRDGLLGELFF.